A single sample is the source of the 5 T cell receptor beta chains below, sequenced in a study of blood T cells in healthy people across ages. Using a J-beta primer mix together with a sample-barcoded 5' primer, a second PCR was run for roughly 7 to 12 cycles. Using its own MiXCR run on the 5' RACE reads, TCRdb lists one record per CDR3 protein. This sample has hundreds of thousands of distinct CDR3 sequences, with 29% found just once. The sequenced sample was blood. All receptors come from a woman at least 80 years old in good health.

On this clonotype itself: With a much larger clone just one base away, this may be a read error. This CDR3 reads CARKLGRGLQETQYF. DNA for the CDR3: TGTGCCCGCAAGTTAGGGAGGGGGCTTCAAGAGACCCAGTACTTC. The J gene is TRBJ2-5, the V gene TRBV6-2 or TRBV6-3; D may match TRBD1 or TRBD2 (7 bases each). The CDR3 loop spans 15 amino acids. Germline V lookup: CDR1 MNHEY, CDR2 SVGEGT. V was clipped by 11 bases and J by 2 bases, with 21 bases between them.

Ten or more counts support this clonotype. This chain uses TRBV4-2 with TRBJ2-3; 7 bases are a match to TRBD2. With 0 bases clipped from V and 0 bases from J, the junction kept 6 bases outside the gene matches. Germline-derived CDR1 and CDR2 are LGHNA and YNFKEQ. The CDR3 consists of 17 residues. The DNA of the CDR3 is TGTGCCAGCAGCCAAGAGGCGACGCGGGGGAGCACAGATACGCAGTATTTT. Translation: CASSQEATRGSTDTQYF.

Note on this clonotype: A much larger clone differs from this one at a single base, so this may be a read error. The rearrangement uses TRBV14 and TRBJ2-5; D uncertain. CDR3 size: 13 residues. The V gene's germline CDR1 is SGHDN and CDR2 FVKESK. The CDR3 nucleotides read TGTGCCAGCAGCCACATCAACCAAGAGGCCCAGTACTTC. This gives the protein CASSHINQEAQYF.

Concerning this clonotype: Germline and junction disagree at one end, which may indicate a read error. J is TRBJ2-1 and V is TRBV10-2; the D gene is possibly TRBD2 (5 bases). The CDR3 extends over 16 amino acids. CDR1 WSHSY and CDR2 SAAADI come from the germline V gene. The CDR3 protein is CASSLAIPSSYDEQFF. CDR3 nucleotides: TGCGCCAGCAGTCTAGCAATTCCGAGCTCCTACGATGAGCAGTTCTTC.

The J gene is TRBJ2-5, the V gene TRBV7-3; 7 bases are shared with TRBD1. The ends lost 4 bases at V and 5 bases at J; junction bases unmatched: 10. The length of the CDR3 is 15 residues. From germline, CDR1 is SGHTA and CDR2 FQGTGA. The DNA of the CDR3 is TGTGCCAGCAGCTCTCGACAGGGTCAGGGGGAGACCCAGTACTTC. It is translated as CASSSRQGQGETQYF.